In its sample, the clone carrying this T cell receptor beta chain was seen a few times. Its antigen is still unknown. TCRdb re-derived calls from the reads in MiXCR, one entry per CDR3 protein. This sample yields about 900,000 distinct CDR3 sequences, of which approximately 32% are seen a single time; 13% belongs to the top ten. The data are from a study of T cell repertoires in cytomegalovirus infection. About the research overall: Based on public TCR beta signatures, there were indications of CMV infection and of a matching HLA type.

V gave up 1 base and J gave up 6 bases; unmatched junction bases: 8. The CDR3 length is 15 residues. Study outcomes and limitations: Across the ex vivo response, the dominant clonotypes were HLA-C-restricted CMV-specific TCR beta clonotypes.

This TCR came from a human donor in good health (CMV status not recorded). Some clones in this sample may be carry-over from other donors' samples. V is TRBV12-3 or TRBV12-4 and J is TRBJ1-2, with 7 bases identical to TRBD1. Sequencing used cultured CD8+ T cells from PBMCs, obtained from culture after CMV antigen stimulation. Here the CDR3 DNA reads TGTGCCAGCAGTTTAGTGGGGACAGAGGGGCATGGCTACACCTTC. It encodes CASSLVGTEGHGYTF.